Listed below are T cell receptor beta chains from one sample, sequenced in a study of Graves' ophthalmopathy and Graves' hyperthyroidism. TCRdb re-derived calls from the multiplex PCR reads in MiXCR, one entry per CDR3 protein. The sample records roughly 410,000 distinct CDR3 sequences, about 16% being singletons. Sequenced material: peripheral blood. These receptors were obtained from a woman aged 18-29 years with stable Graves' hyperthyroidism. The CDR3 runs from the conserved cysteine through the conserved F or W. A D gene is named only where the DNA matches it firmly. The size field is filled for only some rows; it gives once, few, many or a size class.

d_gene	v_gene	abundance	j_gene	CDR3nt	CDR3aa
.	TRBV6-4	many	TRBJ2-2	TGTGCCAGCAGTCTCGGGCAGGGGAACGGGGAGCTGTTTTTT	CASSLGQGNGELFF
TRBD2	TRBV6-1	many	TRBJ2-7	TGTGCCAGCAGTAAAGCGGGGGGTTTTTACGAGCAGTACTTC	CASSKAGGFYEQYF
TRBD2	TRBV2	.	TRBJ2-7	TGTGCCAGCAGTCCGGCGGGAGTGGGCGAGCAGTACTTC	CASSPAGVGEQYF
TRBD1	TRBV12-3/TRBV12-4	many	TRBJ1-1	TGTGCCAGCAGTGGGGACAGGGGGCCAGCTTTCTTT	CASSGDRGPAFF
.	TRBV4-1	many	TRBJ2-7	TGCGCCAGCAGCCAGGCCGGGACAAACTACGAGCAGTACTTC	CASSQAGTNYEQYF
.	TRBV5-1	.	TRBJ2-4	TGCGCCAGCAGAGGGGAAACGAACATTCAGTACTTC	CASRGETNIQYF
.	TRBV29-1	many	TRBJ2-7	TGCAGCGTGCCATCGATGGACCCTTACTCCTACGAGCAGTACTTC	CSVPSMDPYSYEQYF
.	TRBV24-1	.	TRBJ1-5	TGTGCCACCAGTGATAGTAGGGGTAGCGATCAGCCCCAGCATTTT	CATSDSRGSDQPQHF
TRBD1	TRBV20-1	many	TRBJ1-1	TGCAGTGCTCACAGGGGGGTGGGCACTGAAGCTTTCTTT	CSAHRGVGTEAFF
.	TRBV5-1	few	TRBJ2-7	TGCGCCAGCAGCTCTCAGGGCGCAACCTCCGAGCAGTACTTC	CASSSQGATSEQYF
.	TRBV29-1	many	TRBJ2-7	TGCAGCGTTGTGGTGATGGGGGGCGAGCAGTACTTC	CSVVVMGGEQYF
TRBD1	TRBV6-1	many	TRBJ1-5	TGTGCCAGCAGTCCAGGGGGCCATCCCAATCAGCCCCAGCATTTT	CASSPGGHPNQPQHF
TRBD1	TRBV6-1	many	TRBJ1-6	TGTGCCAGCAGGGACAGGGCAAATTCACCCCTCCACTTT	CASRDRANSPLHF
TRBD1	TRBV7-9	many	TRBJ1-6	TGTGCCAGCAGCCCCGGGACAGGGGATAATTCACCCCTCCACTTT	CASSPGTGDNSPLHF
TRBD1	TRBV12-3/TRBV12-4	.	TRBJ2-1	TGTGCCAGCAGCCTTGGCAACAGGGGGCCCCCCTACAATGAGCAGTTCTTC	CASSLGNRGPPYNEQFF
TRBD1	TRBV19	many	TRBJ2-2	TGTGCCAGTAGTGAGACAGGGGGCTTAACCGGGGAGCTGTTTTTT	CASSETGGLTGELFF
.	TRBV7-3	.	TRBJ2-2	TGTGCCAGCAGCTTACACCGGGGGACCGGGGAGCTGTTTTTT	CASSLHRGTGELFF
.	TRBV7-8	many	TRBJ1-1	TGTGCCAGCAGCGTCCGGGACAAGATTGAAGCTTTCTTT	CASSVRDKIEAFF
TRBD1	TRBV12-3/TRBV12-4	many	TRBJ2-2	TGTGCCAGCAGTTTAAGGGGGCAGCCGAACACCGGGGAGCTGTTTTTT	CASSLRGQPNTGELFF
TRBD1	TRBV3-1	few	TRBJ1-2	TGTGCCAGCAGCCAAGGGACAGGGGGCAATCAAGGCTACACCTTC	CASSQGTGGNQGYTF
.	TRBV3-1	.	TRBJ1-1	TGTGCCAGCAGCCTCCTCGAAGCTGAAGCTTTCTTT	CASSLLEAEAFF
.	TRBV29-1	few	TRBJ1-2	TGCAGCACATGGACCGCAGACTATGGCTACACCTTC	CSTWTADYGYTF
.	TRBV20-1	.	TRBJ2-7	TGCAGTGCTAGACCAGGACGGGGTTGGGGCGAGCAGTACTTC	CSARPGRGWGEQYF
.	TRBV6-5	few	TRBJ2-5	TGTGCCAGCAGTCACTCTTTGGAGACCCAGTACTTC	CASSHSLETQYF
TRBD2	TRBV12-3/TRBV12-4	.	TRBJ2-5	TGTGCCAGCAGTTCCACTTCGACTAGCGGGGGAGGAGAGACCCAGTACTTC	CASSSTSTSGGGETQYF
.	TRBV4-1	many	TRBJ1-6	TGCGCCAGCAGCCAAGAACCGGGACGCCGGGATTTACCCCTCCACTTT	CASSQEPGRRDLPLHF
TRBD1	TRBV6-2/TRBV6-3	many	TRBJ1-5	TGTGCCAGCAGTCTGAACAGGGGGACCATTTCGCGGCCCCAGCATTTT	CASSLNRGTISRPQHF
.	TRBV9	few	TRBJ1-5	TGTGCCAGCAGCGTAGATGGGTACCGCAATCAGCCCCAGCATTTT	CASSVDGYRNQPQHF
.	TRBV6-1	.	TRBJ1-2	TGTGCCAGCAGTGAACTAAGTCAGTTCTATGGCTACACCTTC	CASSELSQFYGYTF
.	TRBV20-1	many	TRBJ1-5	TGCAGTGCCGCAACACGTAGCAATCAGCCCCAGCATTTT	CSAATRSNQPQHF
.	TRBV20-1	many	TRBJ2-7	TGCAGTGCTAGAGGGTCGGAGCAAAGCTCCTACGAGCAGTACTTC	CSARGSEQSSYEQYF
.	TRBV7-2	many	TRBJ2-4	TGTGCCAGCAGCCTTCACGAAAACATTCAGTACTTC	CASSLHENIQYF
TRBD1	TRBV25-1	many	TRBJ1-2	TGTGCCACCGCTACAGGGGGCTATGGCTACACCTTC	CATATGGYGYTF
.	TRBV27	many	TRBJ2-5	TGTGCCAGCAGTCTAAACAGGGTCCGAGAGACCCAGTACTTC	CASSLNRVRETQYF
TRBD1	TRBV11-2	many	TRBJ1-1	TGTGCCAGCAGCCTGGACATGCCGGGGACAGTTACTGAAGCTTTCTTT	CASSLDMPGTVTEAFF
TRBD2	TRBV7-2	many	TRBJ2-7	TGTGCCAGCAGGGGGACTAGCGACTCCTACGAGCAGTACTTC	CASRGTSDSYEQYF
.	TRBV29-1	.	TRBJ2-3	TGCAGCGTTGACGCGGCAGGGCCGTCAGATACGCAGTATTTT	CSVDAAGPSDTQYF
.	TRBV20-1	many	TRBJ2-4	TGCAGTGCTAGGGCCGTGGAAAGCATTCAGTACTTC	CSARAVESIQYF
.	TRBV27	.	TRBJ2-2	TGTGCCAGCAGAGGGTACAGAGGCACCGGGGAGCTGTTTTTT	CASRGYRGTGELFF
.	TRBV3-1	many	TRBJ2-7	TGTGCCAGCAGCCAAGTGAACGAGCAGTACTTC	CASSQVNEQYF
.	TRBV12-5	many	TRBJ1-2	TGTGCTAGTGGTTTGGTAATAGGACAGTCTAACTATGGCTACACCTTC	CASGLVIGQSNYGYTF
TRBD2	TRBV20-1	.	TRBJ2-5	TGCAGTGCTAGAGATACGGGGGGGCGGTGGGAGACCCAGTACTTC	CSARDTGGRWETQYF
TRBD1	TRBV10-3	many	TRBJ1-6	TGTGCCATCCGGGAAACAGGGGGCGATTCACCCCTCCACTTT	CAIRETGGDSPLHF
.	TRBV6-2/TRBV6-3	many	TRBJ2-7	TGTGCCAGCAGTTACTCCAGGATAGGGGACTTCTACGAGCAGTACTTC	CASSYSRIGDFYEQYF
.	TRBV11-3	.	TRBJ2-7	TGTGCCAGCATCTCTTGGTCCGACGAGCAGTACTTC	CASISWSDEQYF
TRBD1	TRBV4-3	.	TRBJ1-3	TGCGCCAGCAGCCAAGTGGGACAGGGTAAAGCTGGAAACACCATATATTTT	CASSQVGQGKAGNTIYF